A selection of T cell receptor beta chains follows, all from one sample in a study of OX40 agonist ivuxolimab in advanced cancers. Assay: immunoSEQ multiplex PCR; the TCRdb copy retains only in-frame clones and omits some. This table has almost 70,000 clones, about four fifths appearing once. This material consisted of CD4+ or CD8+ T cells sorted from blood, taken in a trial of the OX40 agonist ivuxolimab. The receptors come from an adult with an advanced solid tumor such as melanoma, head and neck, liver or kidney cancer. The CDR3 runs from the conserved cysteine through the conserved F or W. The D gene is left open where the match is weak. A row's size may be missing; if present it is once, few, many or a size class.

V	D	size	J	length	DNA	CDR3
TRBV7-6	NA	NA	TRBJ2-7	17	TGTGCCAGCAGCACATTCAGCAGGGCTTCTAACTCCTACGAGCAGTACTTC	CASSTFSRASNSYEQYF
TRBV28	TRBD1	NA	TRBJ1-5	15	TGTGCCAGCAGCTTACAGACAGGGAGGAATCAGCCCCAGCATTTT	CASSLQTGRNQPQHF
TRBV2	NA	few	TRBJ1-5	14	TGTGCCAGCGGGGGCGGCAGGTCCAATCAGCCCCAGCATTTT	CASGGGRSNQPQHF
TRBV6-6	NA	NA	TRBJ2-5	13	TGTGCCAGCAGTTACTCGATACGGGCAGCCCAGTACTTC	CASSYSIRAAQYF
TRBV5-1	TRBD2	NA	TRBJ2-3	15	TGCGCCAGCAGCCAAAGGACTAGCGGGAGCGATACGCAGTATTTT	CASSQRTSGSDTQYF
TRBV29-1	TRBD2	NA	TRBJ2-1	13	TGCAGCTTCTGTAGCGGGAGAAGGAATGAGCAGTTCTTC	CSFCSGRRNEQFF
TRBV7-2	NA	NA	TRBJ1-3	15	TGTGCCAGCAGCTTAGTGGTTTCAGGGGGAAACACCATATATTTT	CASSLVVSGGNTIYF
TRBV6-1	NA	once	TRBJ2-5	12	TGTGCCAGCAGTCCGTACCAAGAGACCCAGTACTTC	CASSPYQETQYF
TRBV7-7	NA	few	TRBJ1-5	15	TGTGCTAGCAGCTTAGGCAGGGAATTAAATCAGCCCCAGCATTTT	CASSLGRELNQPQHF
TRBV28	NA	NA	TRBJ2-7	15	TGTGCCAGCAGTTTAATAGGGGCGGGTTGGTACGAGCAGTACTTC	CASSLIGAGWYEQYF
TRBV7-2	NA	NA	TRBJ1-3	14	TGTGCCAGCAGCTTAGGCGGCTCTGGAAACACCATATATTTT	CASSLGGSGNTIYF
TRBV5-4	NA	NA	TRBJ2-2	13	TGTGCCAGCAGCTTGGGGAACACCGGGGAGCTGTTTTTT	CASSLGNTGELFF
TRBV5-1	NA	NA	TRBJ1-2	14	TGCGCCAGCAGCCCTGGAGGCAAGCTCTATGGCTACACCTTC	CASSPGGKLYGYTF
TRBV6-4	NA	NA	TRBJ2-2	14	TGTGCCAGCAGTGACGTGCGGGGCACCGGGGAGCTGTTTTTT	CASSDVRGTGELFF
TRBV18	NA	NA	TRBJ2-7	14	TGTGCCAGCTCCACAGCCAGGGGCCAAGGCGAGCAGTACTTC	CASSTARGQGEQYF
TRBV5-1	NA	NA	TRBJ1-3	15	TGCGCCAGCAGCCTCGGGGAGATCTCTGGAAACACCATATATTTT	CASSLGEISGNTIYF
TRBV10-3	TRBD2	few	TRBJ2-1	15	TGTGCCATCAGTGAGTGGGTGACTAGCTGGAATGAGCAGTTCTTC	CAISEWVTSWNEQFF
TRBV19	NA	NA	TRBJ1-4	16	TGTGCCAGTACCCCTGGGACGGTTGCAACTAATGAAAAACTGTTTTTT	CASTPGTVATNEKLFF
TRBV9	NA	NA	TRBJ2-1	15	TGTGCCAGCAGCGTAGGGGGGTTCTCCTACAATGAGCAGTTCTTC	CASSVGGFSYNEQFF
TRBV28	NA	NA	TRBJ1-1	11	TGTGCCAGCAGTCGCCGAACTGAAGCTTTCTTT	CASSRRTEAFF
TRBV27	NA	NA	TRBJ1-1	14	TGTGCCACCTCACTGCAAAACAGAAACACTGAAGCTTTCTTT	CATSLQNRNTEAFF
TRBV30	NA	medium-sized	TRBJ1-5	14	TGTGCCTGGAGACAGGGACAAAGCAATCAGCCCCAGCATTTT	CAWRQGQSNQPQHF
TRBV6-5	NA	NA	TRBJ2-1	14	TGTGCCAGCAGTTCTAGCCCTACCTACAATGAGCAGTTCTTC	CASSSSPTYNEQFF
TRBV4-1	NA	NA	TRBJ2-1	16	TGCGCCAGCAGCCAAGAGCCAGGGGGGAACTACAATGAGCAGTTCTTC	CASSQEPGGNYNEQFF
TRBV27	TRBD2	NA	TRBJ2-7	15	TGTGCCAGCAGTGCCGGAGTCGGCGGGGGTTACGAGCAGTACTTC	CASSAGVGGGYEQYF
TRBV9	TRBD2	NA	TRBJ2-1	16	TGTGCCAGCAGCCCCCGACTAGCGGGGGCCGACAATGAGCAGTTCTTC	CASSPRLAGADNEQFF